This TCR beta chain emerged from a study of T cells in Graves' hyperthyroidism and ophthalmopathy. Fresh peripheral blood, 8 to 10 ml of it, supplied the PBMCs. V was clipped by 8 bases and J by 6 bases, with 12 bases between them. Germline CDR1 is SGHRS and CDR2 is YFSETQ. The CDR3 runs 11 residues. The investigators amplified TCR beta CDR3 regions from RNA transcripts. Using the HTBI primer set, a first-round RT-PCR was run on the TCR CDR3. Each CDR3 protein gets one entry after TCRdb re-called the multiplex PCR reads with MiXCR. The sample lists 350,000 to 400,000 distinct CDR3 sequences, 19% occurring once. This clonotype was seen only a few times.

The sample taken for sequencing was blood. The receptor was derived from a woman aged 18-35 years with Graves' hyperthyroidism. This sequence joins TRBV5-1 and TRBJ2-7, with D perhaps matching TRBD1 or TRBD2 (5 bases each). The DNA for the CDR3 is TGCGCCAGTGCCGATGGGACCGAGCAGTACTTC. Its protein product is CASADGTEQYF.